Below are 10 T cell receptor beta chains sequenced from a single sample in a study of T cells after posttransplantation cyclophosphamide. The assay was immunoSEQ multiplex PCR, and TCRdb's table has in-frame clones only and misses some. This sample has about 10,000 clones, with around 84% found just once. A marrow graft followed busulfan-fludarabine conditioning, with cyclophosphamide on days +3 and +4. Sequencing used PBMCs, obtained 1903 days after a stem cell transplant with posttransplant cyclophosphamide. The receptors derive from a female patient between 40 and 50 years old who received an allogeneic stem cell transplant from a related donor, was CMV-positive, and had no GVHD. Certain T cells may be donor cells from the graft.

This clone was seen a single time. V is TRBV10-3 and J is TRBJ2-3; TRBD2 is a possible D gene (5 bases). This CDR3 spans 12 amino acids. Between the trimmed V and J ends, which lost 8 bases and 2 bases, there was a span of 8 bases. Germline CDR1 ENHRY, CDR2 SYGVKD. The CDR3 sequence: CAIADYTDTQYF. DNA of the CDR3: TGTGCCATCGCTGACTACACAGATACGCAGTATTTT.

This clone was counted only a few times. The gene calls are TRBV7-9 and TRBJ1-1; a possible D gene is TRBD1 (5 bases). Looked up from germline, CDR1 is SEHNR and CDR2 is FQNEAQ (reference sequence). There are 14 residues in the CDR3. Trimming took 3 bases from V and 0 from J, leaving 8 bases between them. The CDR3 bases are TGTGCCAGCAGCTTGGGGCAAATGAACACTGAAGCTTTCTTT. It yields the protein CASSLGQMNTEAFF.

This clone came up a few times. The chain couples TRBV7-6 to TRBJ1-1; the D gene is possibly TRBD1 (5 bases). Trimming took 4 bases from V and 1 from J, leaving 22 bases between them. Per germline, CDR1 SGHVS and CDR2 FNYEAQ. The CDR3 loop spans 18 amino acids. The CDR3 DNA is TGTGCCAGCAGCTCTTATCGGGGACCCCGGCGGGAGAACACTGAAGCTTTCTTT. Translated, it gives CASSSYRGPRRENTEAFF.

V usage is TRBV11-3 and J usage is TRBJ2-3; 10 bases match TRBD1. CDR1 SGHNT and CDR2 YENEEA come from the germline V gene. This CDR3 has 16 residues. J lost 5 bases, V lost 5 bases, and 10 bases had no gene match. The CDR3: CASSPTGGEVGDTQYF. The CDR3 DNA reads TGTGCCAGCAGCCCGACAGGGGGCGAGGTTGGAGATACGCAGTATTTT.

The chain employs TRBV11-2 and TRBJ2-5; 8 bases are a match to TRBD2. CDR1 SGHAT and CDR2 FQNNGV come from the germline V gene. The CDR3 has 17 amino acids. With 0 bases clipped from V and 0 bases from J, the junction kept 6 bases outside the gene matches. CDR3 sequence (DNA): TGTGCCAGCAGCTTAGATCGCCGGCGGGGGGACCAAGAGACCCAGTACTTC. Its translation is CASSLDRRRGDQETQYF.

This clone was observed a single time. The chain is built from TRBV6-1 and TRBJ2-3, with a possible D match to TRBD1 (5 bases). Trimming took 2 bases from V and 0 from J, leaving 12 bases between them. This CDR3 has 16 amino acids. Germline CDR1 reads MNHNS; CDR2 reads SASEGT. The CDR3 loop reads CASSEWGRASTDTQYF. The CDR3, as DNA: TGTGCCAGCAGTGAATGGGGCAGGGCTAGCACAGATACGCAGTATTTT.

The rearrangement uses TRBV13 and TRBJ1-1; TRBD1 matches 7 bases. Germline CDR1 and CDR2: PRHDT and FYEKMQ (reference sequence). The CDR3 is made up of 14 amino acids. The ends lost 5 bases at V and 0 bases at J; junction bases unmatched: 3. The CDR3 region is CASSHGQVNTEAFF. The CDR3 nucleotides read TGTGCCAGCAGCCATGGACAGGTGAACACTGAAGCTTTCTTT.

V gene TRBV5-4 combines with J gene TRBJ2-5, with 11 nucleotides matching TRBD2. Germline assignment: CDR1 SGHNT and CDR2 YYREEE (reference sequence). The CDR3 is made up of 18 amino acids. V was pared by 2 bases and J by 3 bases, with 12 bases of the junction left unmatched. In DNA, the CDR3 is TGTGCCAGCAGCTTCGAGGAGGGTAAACTAGCGGGGGAAGAGACCCAGTACTTC. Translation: CASSFEEGKLAGEETQYF.

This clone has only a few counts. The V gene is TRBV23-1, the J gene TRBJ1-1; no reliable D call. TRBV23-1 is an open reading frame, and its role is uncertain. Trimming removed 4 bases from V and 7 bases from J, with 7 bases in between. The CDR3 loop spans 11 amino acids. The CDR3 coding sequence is TGCGCCAGCAGTCCACTTGGTGAAGCTTTCTTT. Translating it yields CASSPLGEAFF.

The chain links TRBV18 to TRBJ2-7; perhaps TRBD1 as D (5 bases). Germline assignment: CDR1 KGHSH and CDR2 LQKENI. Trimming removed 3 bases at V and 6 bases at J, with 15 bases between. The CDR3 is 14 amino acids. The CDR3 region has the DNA TGTGCCAGCTCACCGCCAGGGCCCTTCGGCGAGCAGTACTTC. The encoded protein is CASSPPGPFGEQYF. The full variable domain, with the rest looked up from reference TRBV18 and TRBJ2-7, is NAGVMQNPRHLVRRRGQEARLRCSPMKGHSHVYWYRQLPEEGLKFMVYLQKENIIDESGMPKERFSAEFPKEGPSILRIQQVVRGDSAAYFCASSPPGPFGEQYFGPGTRLTVT.